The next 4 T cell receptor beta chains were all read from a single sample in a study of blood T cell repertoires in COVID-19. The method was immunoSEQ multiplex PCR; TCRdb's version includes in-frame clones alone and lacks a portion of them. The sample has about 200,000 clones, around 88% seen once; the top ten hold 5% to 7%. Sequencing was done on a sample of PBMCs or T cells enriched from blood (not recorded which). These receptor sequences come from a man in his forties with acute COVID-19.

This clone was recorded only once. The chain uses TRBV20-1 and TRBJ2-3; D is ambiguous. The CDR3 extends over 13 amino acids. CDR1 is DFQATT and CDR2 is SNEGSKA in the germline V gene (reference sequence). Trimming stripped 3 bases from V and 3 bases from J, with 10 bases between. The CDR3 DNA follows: TGCAGTGCTAGTATAATTCCTACAGATACGCAGTATTTT. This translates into CSASIIPTDTQYF.

The CDR3 here is CASRISHRGSGELFF. As DNA, the CDR3 is TGTGCCAGCAGAATAAGCCACAGGGGCTCCGGGGAGCTGTTTTTT. This chain uses TRBV6-5 with TRBJ2-2; TRBD1 agrees at 7 bases. Germline V gives CDR1 MNHEY, CDR2 SVGAGI. The CDR3 is 15 amino acids. The J segment lost 6 bases and the V segment lost 6 bases, leaving 10 bases of the junction unmatched.

CDR3 sequence: CATSRGGWPNTEAFF. The CDR3 nucleotides are TGTGCCACCAGCAGAGGGGGCTGGCCGAACACTGAAGCTTTCTTT. This sequence joins TRBV15 and TRBJ1-1; D perhaps matches TRBD1 (5 bases). The V end was cut by 1 base, the J end by 1 base, with 10 bases between. This CDR3 spans 15 amino acids. Germline CDR1 is LNHNV and CDR2 is YYDKDF (reference sequence).

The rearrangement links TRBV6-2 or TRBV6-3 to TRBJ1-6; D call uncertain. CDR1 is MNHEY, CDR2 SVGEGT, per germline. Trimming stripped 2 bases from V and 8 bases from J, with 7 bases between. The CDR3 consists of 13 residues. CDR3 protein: CASSYPGDSPLHF. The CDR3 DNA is TGTGCCAGCAGTTACCCCGGTGATTCACCCCTCCACTTT.